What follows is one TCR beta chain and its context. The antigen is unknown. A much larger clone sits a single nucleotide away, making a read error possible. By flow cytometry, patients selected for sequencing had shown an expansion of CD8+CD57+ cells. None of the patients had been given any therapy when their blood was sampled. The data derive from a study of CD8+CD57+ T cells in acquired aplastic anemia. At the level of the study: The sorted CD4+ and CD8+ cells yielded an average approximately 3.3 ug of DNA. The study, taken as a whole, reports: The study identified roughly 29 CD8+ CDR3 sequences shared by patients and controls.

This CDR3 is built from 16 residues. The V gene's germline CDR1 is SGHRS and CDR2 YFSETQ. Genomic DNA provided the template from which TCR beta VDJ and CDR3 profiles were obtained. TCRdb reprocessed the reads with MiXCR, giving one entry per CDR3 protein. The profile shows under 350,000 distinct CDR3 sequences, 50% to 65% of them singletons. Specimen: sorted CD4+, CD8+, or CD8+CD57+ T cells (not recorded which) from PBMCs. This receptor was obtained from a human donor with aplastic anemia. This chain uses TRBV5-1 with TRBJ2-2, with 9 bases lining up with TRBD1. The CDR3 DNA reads TGCGCCAGCAGCGCCGGGACAGGGAGAAACACCGGGGGGCTGTTTTTT. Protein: CASSAGTGRNTGGLFF. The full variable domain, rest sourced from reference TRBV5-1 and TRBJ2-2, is KAGVTQTPRYLIKTRGQQVTLSCSPISGHRSVSWYQQTPGQGLQFLFEYFSETQRNKGNFPGRFSGRQFSNSRSEMNVSTLELGDSALYLCASSAGTGRNTGGLFFGEGSRLTVL.